The 6 T cell receptor beta chains listed next were all sequenced from one sample in a study of tissue T cells after allogeneic stem cell transplantation. Sequenced by immunoSEQ multiplex PCR; TCRdb stores in-frame clones only, minus some. The repertoire holds about 43,000 clones, with just under 95% as singletons. Sequenced material: blood, taken before transplantation. The receptors here all came from a woman aged 35-75 years who later had graft-versus-host disease after an allogeneic stem cell transplant.

The rearrangement uses TRBV6-6 and TRBJ2-6; TRBD2 might be the D (6 bases). This CDR3 is built from 16 residues. V gave up 2 bases and J gave up 1 base, with 9 bases separating them. Germline CDR1 is MNHNY and CDR2 is SVGAGI (reference sequence). The CDR3 is CASSYLGGSGANVLTF. The CDR3 bases are TGTGCCAGCAGTTACCTGGGGGGTTCTGGGGCCAACGTCCTGACTTTC.

The chain uses TRBV15 and TRBJ1-5; D unclear. Trimming removed 6 bases at V and 0 bases at J, with 6 bases between. The CDR3 sequence is 13 residues long. From germline, CDR1 is LNHNV and CDR2 YYDKDF (reference sequence). The CDR3 DNA sequence: TGTGCCACCAGGGGGTATAGCAATCAGCCCCAGCATTTT. Translation gives CATRGYSNQPQHF.

The gene calls are TRBV7-9 and TRBJ2-1, with a possible D match to TRBD2 (5 bases). Germline CDR1 is SEHNR and CDR2 is FQNEAQ (reference sequence). This CDR3 has 14 residues. The V and J ends lost 5 bases and 4 bases respectively, with 12 bases between them. The CDR3 loop is CASSTRTFYNEQFF. The CDR3 region has the DNA TGTGCCAGCAGCACCCGGACTTTTTACAATGAGCAGTTCTTC.

V usage is TRBV4-3 and J usage is TRBJ1-6; D gene ambiguous. The CDR3 has 16 residues. The germline V gene encodes CDR1 LGHNA and CDR2 YSLEER. The V and J ends lost 0 bases and 7 bases respectively, with 13 bases between them. CDR3 region: CASSQEPMTGNSPLHF. DNA of the CDR3: TGCGCCAGCAGCCAAGAGCCGATGACTGGGAATTCACCCCTCCACTTT.

The table lists this clone with a few counts. The chain carries TRBV27 and TRBJ1-1, with D possibly TRBD1 on 6 matching bases. This CDR3 is built from 14 residues. Germline V gives CDR1 MNHEY, CDR2 SMNVEV (reference sequence). Trimming took off 5 bases at V and 1 base at J, with 11 bases between the two ends. In nucleotides, the CDR3 is TGTGCCAGCAGTGTACAGGGTCCGAACACTGAAGCTTTCTTT. This encodes CASSVQGPNTEAFF.

A single count supports this clone. This chain connects TRBV28 to TRBJ1-4; perhaps TRBD1 as D (6 bases). The CDR3 is 14 amino acids. V lost 5 bases and J 8 bases, leaving 15 bases between the germline ends. The germline gives CDR1 MDHEN, CDR2 SYDVKM. The CDR3 reads CASSPDSLGEKLFF. The CDR3 DNA is TGTGCCAGCAGTCCGGACAGTCTCGGGGAAAAACTGTTTTTT.